Shown below are 2 T cell receptor beta chains from a single sample sequenced in a study of blood T cell repertoires in COVID-19. Measured with immunoSEQ multiplex PCR; TCRdb has only the in-frame clones, and not every one. The data contain about 52,000 clones, 85% to 90% of them singletons. The sequenced sample consisted of peripheral blood. Receptors were obtained from a human donor in a cohort sampled during active COVID-19.

This sequence joins TRBV19 and TRBJ2-7, with 7 bases lining up with TRBD1. V was pared by 5 bases and J by 2 bases, with 6 bases of the junction left unmatched. CDR1 is LNHDA, CDR2 SQIVND, per germline (reference sequence). The CDR3 has 14 residues. CDR3 nucleotide sequence: TGTGCCAGTAGTGACCGGGACAGAACCTACGAGCAGTACTTC. As protein: CASSDRDRTYEQYF.

As for this clone: This sample also contains other DNA sequences that code for the same CDR3. V and J are TRBV5-1 and TRBJ2-5, with D possibly matching TRBD1 (6 bases). This CDR3 spans 14 amino acids. Per germline, CDR1 SGHRS and CDR2 YFSETQ. V was pared by 4 bases and J by 2 bases, with 12 bases between. CDR3 coding DNA: TGCGCCAGCAGCCCAGGACAGTCTCAAGAGACCCAGTACTTC. It translates to CASSPGQSQETQYF.